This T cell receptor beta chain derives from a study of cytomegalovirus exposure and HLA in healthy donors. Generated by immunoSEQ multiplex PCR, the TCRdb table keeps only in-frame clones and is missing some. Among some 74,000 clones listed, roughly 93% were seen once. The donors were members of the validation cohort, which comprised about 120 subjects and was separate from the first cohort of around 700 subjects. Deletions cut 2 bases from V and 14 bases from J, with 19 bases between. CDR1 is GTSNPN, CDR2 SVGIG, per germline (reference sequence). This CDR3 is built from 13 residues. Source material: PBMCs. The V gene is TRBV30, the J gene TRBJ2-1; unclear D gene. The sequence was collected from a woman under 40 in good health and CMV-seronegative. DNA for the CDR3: TGTGCCTGGAGTACTTCGTCACTACGCACTAAGTTCTTC. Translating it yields CAWSTSSLRTKFF.